Below are 4 T cell receptor beta chains sequenced from a single sample in a study of cytomegalovirus exposure and HLA in healthy donors. Primers for the PCR totalled 60 Vbeta and 13 Jbeta. The repertoire was sequenced with immunoSEQ multiplex PCR; TCRdb's copy has only in-frame clones and lacks some. The data contain 270,000 or so clones, roughly 91% of them singletons. Material for sequencing was PBMCs. The receptors shown here come from a girl aged 2-10 years in good health and CMV-seronegative.

The chain couples TRBV27 to TRBJ2-7; possibly TRBD2 for D (6 bases). V shed 4 bases and J shed 4 bases, with 11 bases lying between them. The length of the CDR3 is 13 residues. Germline CDR1 and CDR2: MNHEY and SMNVEV (reference sequence). In DNA, the CDR3 is TGTGCCAGCAGTTCCGCGGAGGGGTACGAGCAGTACTTC. This gives the protein CASSSAEGYEQYF.

The chain links TRBV6-5 to TRBJ2-1; the match to TRBD2 covers 7 bases. CDR3 length equals 14 residues. V was pared by 5 bases and J by 3 bases, with 4 bases of the junction left unmatched. Germline V CDR1 and CDR2: MNHEY, SVGAGI. The CDR3 sequence: CASSLAAFYNEQFF. DNA for the CDR3: TGTGCCAGCAGTCTAGCGGCCTTCTACAATGAGCAGTTCTTC.

The table lists this clone with a count of one. V is TRBV27 and J is TRBJ1-4; tentatively, D is TRBD1 (5 bases). Germline CDR1 MNHEY, CDR2 SMNVEV (reference sequence). Trimming removed 4 bases at V and 5 bases at J, with 14 bases between. CDR3 length: 15 residues. The CDR3 is CASSSEGRPNEKLFF. The DNA for the CDR3 is TGTGCCAGCAGTTCGGAGGGGAGGCCCAATGAAAAACTGTTTTTT.

The DNA of the CDR3 is TGCGCCAGCAGCCCCGTCGTGGGGAGGACAGATACGCAGTATTTT. Amino acid sequence: CASSPVVGRTDTQYF. The V call is TRBV4-1, the J call TRBJ2-3, with a tentative D call TRBD2 (6 bases). The CDR3 length is 15 residues. Trimming removed 4 bases at V and 3 bases at J, with 14 bases between. Germline values: CDR1 MGHRA, CDR2 YSYEKL.